The rows below give T cell receptor beta chains drawn from one sample of a study of post-analysis software for immune sequencing data. TCRdb re-called the PCR reads with MiXCR, one entry per CDR3 protein. The table records roughly 800,000 distinct CDR3 sequences, about 27% of them present only once. Material: blood. All receptors come from a girl between 5 and 17 years old with multiple sclerosis. The CDR3 runs from the conserved cysteine through the conserved F or W. The D gene is left open where the match is weak. Clone size appears in some rows only: once, few, many, or a class for an expanded clone.

V	size	D	J	CDR3	DNA
TRBV6-5	-	TRBD1	TRBJ2-5	CASSYSCTGGRETQYF	TGTGCCAGCAGTTACTCGTGTACAGGGGGCCGAGAGACCCAGTACTTC
TRBV20-1	few	TRBD1	TRBJ2-2	CSARTGVGAELFF	TGCAGTGCTCGGACAGGGGTCGGTGCGGAGCTGTTTTTT
TRBV3-1	-	-	TRBJ1-5	CASSQDLGGQPQHF	TGTGCCAGCAGCCAAGATTTGGGAGGTCAGCCCCAGCATTTT
TRBV11-2	-	TRBD1	TRBJ2-6	CASSPEGTESSGANVLTF	TGTGCCAGCAGCCCTGAGGGGACAGAGAGCTCTGGGGCCAACGTCCTGACTTTC
TRBV20-1	few	-	TRBJ1-1	CSAPRGGRYTEAFF	TGCAGTGCTCCCCGGGGGGGCCGATACACTGAAGCTTTCTTT
TRBV5-1	-	TRBD1	TRBJ2-1	CASSSTGTGNEQFF	TGCGCCAGCAGCTCCACCGGGACAGGGAATGAGCAGTTCTTC
TRBV6-2/TRBV6-3	-	-	TRBJ2-5	CASRYNALTKTQYF	TGTGCCAGCAGGTACAACGCTTTAACCAAAACGCAGTACTTC
TRBV4-2	-	-	TRBJ2-3	CASSQPKGGTVETDTQYF	TGTGCCAGCAGCCAGCCGAAAGGAGGGACGGTAGAGACAGATACGCAGTATTTT
TRBV20-1	many	-	TRBJ1-6	CSARASYNSPLHF	TGCAGTGCTAGAGCCTCCTATAATTCACCCCTCCACTTT
TRBV5-6	few	TRBD1	TRBJ2-3	CASSFGTGSIGAQYF	TGTGCCAGCAGCTTTGGGACAGGGTCGATCGGAGCGCAGTATTTT
TRBV5-1	-	-	TRBJ2-7	CASSLAGAQALEQYF	TGCGCCAGCAGCTTGGCCGGCGCGCAAGCCCTCGAGCAGTACTTC
TRBV7-2	-	TRBD2	TRBJ2-7	CASSLVGVAGGHQPYEQYF	TGTGCCAGCAGCTTAGTTGGTGTGGCGGGAGGACATCAACCCTACGAGCAGTACTTC
TRBV18	-	-	TRBJ2-1	CASSPTQGSSYNEQFF	TGTGCCAGCTCACCAACCCAGGGGAGCTCCTACAATGAGCAGTTCTTC
TRBV20-1	-	TRBD2	TRBJ2-5	CSARLAGGLEETQYF	TGCAGTGCTCGCCTAGCGGGGGGCCTCGAAGAGACCCAGTACTTC
TRBV10-3	few	-	TRBJ2-1	CAISEGAGGPPYNEQFF	TGTGCCATCAGTGAGGGAGCGGGCGGTCCCCCATACAATGAGCAGTTCTTC
TRBV27	few	-	TRBJ1-5	CASSPTGNNQPQHF	TGTGCCAGCAGTCCAACCGGGAACAATCAGCCCCAGCATTTT
TRBV6-2/TRBV6-3	-	-	TRBJ2-1	CASRGPGDNEQFF	TGTGCCAGCAGGGGTCCCGGGGACAATGAGCAGTTCTTC
TRBV28	-	-	TRBJ1-5	CASRHSRPTRNQPQHF	TGTGCCAGCAGGCACAGTCGCCCCACCCGCAATCAGCCCCAGCATTTT
TRBV27	few	-	TRBJ1-1	CASSLSAGMNTEAFF	TGTGCCAGCAGTTTATCGGCAGGGATGAACACTGAAGCTTTCTTT
TRBV29-1	few	-	TRBJ2-1	CSVEEAASYNEQFF	TGCAGCGTTGAGGAAGCGGCCTCCTACAATGAGCAGTTCTTC
TRBV20-1	-	-	TRBJ2-1	CSARDTEYNEQFF	TGCAGTGCTAGAGACACGGAATACAATGAGCAGTTCTTC
TRBV7-9	-	-	TRBJ2-7	CATSEQKGFYEQYF	TGTGCCACCTCGGAGCAGAAAGGCTTCTACGAGCAGTACTTC
TRBV3-1	-	-	TRBJ2-2	CASSPAQANTGELFF	TGTGCCAGCAGCCCTGCCCAGGCTAACACCGGGGAGCTGTTTTTT
TRBV29-1	many	TRBD1	TRBJ1-2	CSVEDGSGGEYGYTF	TGCAGCGTTGAAGATGGGTCAGGGGGAGAGTATGGCTACACCTTC
TRBV20-1	-	TRBD1	TRBJ2-3	CSAGTGTDTQYF	TGCAGTGCTGGGACAGGAACAGATACGCAGTATTTT
TRBV7-9	-	-	TRBJ2-7	CASNSDQQGSYEQYF	TGTGCCAGCAACTCGGATCAACAGGGTTCCTACGAGCAGTACTTC
TRBV10-3	few	-	TRBJ2-1	CAISESTGRYNEQFF	TGTGCCATCAGTGAGTCGACGGGCCGGTACAATGAGCAGTTCTTC